This T cell receptor (beta chain) was sequenced in a study of T cells after yellow fever vaccination. This clonotype was seen many times. TCRdb reprocessed the 5' RACE reads with MiXCR, giving one entry per CDR3 protein. The sample holds 200,000 to 250,000 distinct CDR3 sequences, around 7% seen once. This CDR3 has 16 amino acids. Looked up from germline, CDR1 is SGHTA and CDR2 is FQGNSA. V was shortened by 2 bases and J by 4 bases, with 15 bases between the two germline ends. This specimen consisted of CD4+ T cells sorted from PBMCs, obtained 15 days after the yellow fever booster vaccination. The sequence was obtained from a man aged 25 to 45 who received the YFV17D yellow fever vaccine. The chain combines TRBV7-2 with TRBJ2-1; the D gene is possibly TRBD2 (5 bases). For the CDR3, the DNA is TGTGCCAGCAGCTTATCGGCGGACTCTTCTTACAATGAGCAGTTCTTC. Its translation: CASSLSADSSYNEQFF.